This TCR beta chain was retrieved from a study of T cell responses to AZD1222 COVID-19 vaccine. In germline, CDR1 is SNHLY, CDR2 FYNNEI. Trimming removed 5 bases from V and 0 bases from J, with 32 bases in between. This CDR3 has 22 residues. Libraries were prepared by immunoSEQ multiplex PCR; TCRdb keeps only in-frame clonotypes and omits some of them. In the table there are some 100,000 clones, under 90% of which are singletons. The TCR originated in an adult in good health. The chain links TRBV2 to TRBJ1-3; maybe TRBD1 (5 bases). This material consisted of peripheral blood, taken on day 0 of AZD1222 vaccination. CDR3 nucleotides: TGTGCCAGCAGTCTTACGGGGGGGACCGAAGGATTTGGGGCCAGCTCTGGAAACACCATATATTTT. Residues: CASSLTGGTEGFGASSGNTIYF.